This TCR beta chain was sequenced in a study of T cells after yellow fever vaccination (dated by TCRdb to about 2019). In the study overall: Libraries from fractions with low cell numbers were prepared with the SMART-Seq v4 Ultra Low Input RNA kit. Bulk PBMC replicates and cell subsets were isolated from blood drawn at multiple timepoints before and after both primary and secondary immunization. The cohort comprised two healthy male donors, one aged 18 to 30 and one aged 30 to 40 years. Bulk TCR alpha and beta repertoires were sequenced longitudinally to track T-cell clones before and after primary and booster YFV17D yellow fever vaccination.

Overall study results and their limits: Most clones expanded after primary vaccination (around 97% of CD4 and 80% to 90% of CD8) were re-detected after the booster, suggesting that broad memory maintenance occurred. The secondary T-cell response was found to be weaker but faster than the primary response, with a peak reached on day 5 rather than on day 15. Only a couple of donors were included in the study, so the extent to which the findings can be generalized is limited. A small share of clonotypes occurred in both CD4 and CD8 compartments, likely arising from convergent recombination. Computational filtering was needed because FACS-sorted repertoires could contain abundant contaminating clonotypes from the bulk population.

The treatment or condition label here, explained by the study, means: live attenuated yellow fever vaccine strain. PBMCs were isolated from peripheral blood using a standard Ficoll-Paque protocol. Dynabeads CD4 and CD8 positive selection kits were used to isolate CD4 and CD8 T-cell fractions. TriZol was used to extract RNA from bulk PBMCs, from CD4 and CD8 fractions, and from dextramer-positive and dextramer-negative fractions. Sequenced on an Illumina NovaSeq 6000. Synthesis of TCR cDNA relied on 5'RACE template switching, a step that introduced a universal primer site along with unique molecular identifiers. Priming of cDNA synthesis was performed from both the TCR alpha and TCR beta constant segments. Library amplification involved two PCR steps, and the second step added sample barcodes and sequencing adapters. Sequencing of the libraries was done on either Illumina HiSeq 2500 (2x100 bp) or NovaSeq (2x150 bp). As for how the authors treated the data: MIGEC was used to demultiplex reads and collapse the reads into UMI consensus sequences, and MiXCR was used for V(D)J alignment. Vaccine-responding clonotypes were defined with edgeR using replicate PBMC samples, requiring FDR below 0.01 and a log2 fold change above 5 up to day 15. Each bulk clonotype was labeled CD4 or CD8 based on which sequenced repertoire, CD4 or CD8, contained the clonotype at higher abundance. TCRdb reprocessing: public reads trimmed at Q25 with fastp, clones called with MiXCR, in-frame beta chains kept. Merged by CDR3 protein, the rows form single entries marked with the most common genes and DNA. These V and J calls derive from TCRdb rather than the authors' analysis. The sample table lists around 320,000 distinct CDR3 sequences, 8.7% of them with a count of one. The ten largest clones take up 3% to 3.5% of the sample.

This clonotype was observed at least ten times. The antigen this receptor binds is unknown. No clone much larger than this one lies a single base away; base qualities are absent. For CDR1 and CDR2, the germline V gene lists SGHRS and YFSETQ. The CDR3 sequence holds 16 residues, the cysteine and phenylalanine included. Just CDR3 DNA is preserved here, 48 bases in frame from base 1. After removal of 3 bases from V and 2 bases from J, the junction retains 8 bases not matched to a gene. The sequence derives from a young man who received the YFV17D yellow fever vaccine. The chain is made from TRBV5-1 and TRBJ2-7, and TRBD1 matches 10 of the central bases. The sequenced sample was CD4+ T cells sorted from PBMCs, obtained 5 days after the yellow fever booster vaccination. The DNA is TGCGCCAGCAGCTCCCCCCCGGGACAGGGGACCTACGAGCAGTACTTC. It translates as CASSSPPGQGTYEQYF.